Listed below are T cell receptor beta chains from one sample, sequenced in a study of blood T cell repertoires in COVID-19. Measured with immunoSEQ multiplex PCR; TCRdb has only the in-frame clones, and not every one. The sample lists around 150,000 clones, around four fifths seen once, with approximately 10% in the top ten. Sample: peripheral blood. All receptors come from a human donor in a cohort sampled during active COVID-19. Each CDR3 is given with its conserved first and last residue. A D gene is named only where the DNA matches it firmly. Size values are once, few and many counts, or a class for expanded clones, and some rows have none.

D | J | V | size | DNA | CDR3
TRBD2 | TRBJ2-1 | TRBV3-1/TRBV3-2 | . | TGTGCCAGCAGCCAAGTACCCGGGACTAGCGGGACTTGGGATGAGCAGTTCTTC | CASSQVPGTSGTWDEQFF
. | TRBJ1-2 | TRBV12-3/TRBV12-4 | . | TGTGCCAGCAGTTTACAGGGCGTCTATGGCTACACCTTC | CASSLQGVYGYTF
. | TRBJ2-5 | TRBV19 | . | TGTGCCAGTAGCCTTAGGGGGGGCCCGGGAGAGACCCAGTACTTC | CASSLRGGPGETQYF
. | TRBJ1-4 | TRBV5-8 | once | TGTGCCAGCAGCCTGGGAGTATATGAAAAACTGTTTTTT | CASSLGVYEKLFF
. | TRBJ2-5 | TRBV5-8 | . | TGTGCCAGCAGCCCACGGTTAGGGGTGAGGCCAAGGGAGACCCAGTACTTC | CASSPRLGVRPRETQYF
TRBD2 | TRBJ2-2 | TRBV19 | . | TGTGCCAGTAGGACTAGCGTCCAGAGGAACACCGGGGAGCTGTTTTTT | CASRTSVQRNTGELFF
TRBD1 | TRBJ1-2 | TRBV28 | . | TGTGCCAGCAGTAGGACAGGGGTCCTATCTAACTATGGCTACACCTTC | CASSRTGVLSNYGYTF
. | TRBJ2-7 | TRBV27 | . | TGTGCCAGCAGTGAGACAGTTTGGCCCTACGAGCAGTACTTC | CASSETVWPYEQYF
. | TRBJ2-5 | TRBV27 | once | TGTGCCAGCAGTCGGATGGGGATGGGCCGGGGACAAGAGACCCAGTACTTC | CASSRMGMGRGQETQYF
TRBD1 | TRBJ1-1 | TRBV7-2 | . | TGTGCCAGCAGCCGTGACAGGGTCAACACTGAAGCTTTCTTT | CASSRDRVNTEAFF
TRBD2 | TRBJ2-7 | TRBV6-1 | . | TGTGCCAGCAGTGAAGTTGGGACTAGCGCCTTCTACGAGCAGTACTTC | CASSEVGTSAFYEQYF
TRBD2 | TRBJ2-7 | TRBV11-2 | . | TGTGCCAGCAGCTTCATCGGGACTAGTACCTACGAGCAGTACTTC | CASSFIGTSTYEQYF
TRBD1 | TRBJ1-1 | TRBV27 | . | TGTGCCAGCTACCTGGACAGGGTGGCAAACACTGAAGCTTTCTTT | CASYLDRVANTEAFF
TRBD1 | TRBJ1-6 | TRBV10-3 | . | TGTGCCATCAGTGCCTTACTCGGGACAGACTATAATTCACCCCTCCACTTT | CAISALLGTDYNSPLHF
TRBD1 | TRBJ1-6 | TRBV20-1 | . | TGCAGTGCTAGTAGACAGGGGGTCGCACCCCTCCACTTT | CSASRQGVAPLHF
. | TRBJ1-4 | TRBV5-4 | . | TGTGCCACCAAAACCGCCACTCATGAAAAACTGTTTTTT | CATKTATHEKLFF
. | TRBJ2-3 | TRBV4-3 | . | TGCGCCAGCAGCCAAGATAAGGAGAGAAGCGGGTATACGCAGTATTTT | CASSQDKERSGYTQYF
TRBD2 | TRBJ2-7 | TRBV27 | . | TGTGCCGTCCGAGACGGGAGGCCCCCCTACGAGCAGTACTTC | CAVRDGRPPYEQYF
TRBD1 | TRBJ2-5 | TRBV6-4 | . | TGTGCCAGCAGTCGGGACAGGAAAGAGACCCAGTACTTC | CASSRDRKETQYF
TRBD1 | TRBJ1-5 | TRBV5-1 | . | TGCGCCAGCAGCTTGGGTGGGACAGGGGGACAGCCCCAGCATTTT | CASSLGGTGGQPQHF
. | TRBJ2-7 | TRBV7-2 | . | TGTGCCAGCAGCTTGACACAAACCGACTACGAGCAGTACTTC | CASSLTQTDYEQYF
TRBD1 | TRBJ2-7 | TRBV19 | . | TGTGCCAGTAGTACGTCGGGACAGGGTCCCTACGAGCAGTACTTC | CASSTSGQGPYEQYF
. | TRBJ1-6 | TRBV7-2 | . | TGTGCCAGCAGCTTAGTGGACAGTTATAATTCACCCCTCCACTTT | CASSLVDSYNSPLHF
TRBD1 | TRBJ1-4 | TRBV6-5 | . | TGTGCCAGCGGGGACAGAGCTAATGAAAAACTGTTTTTT | CASGDRANEKLFF
TRBD1 | TRBJ2-2 | TRBV9 | . | TGTGCCAGCAGGCCCGGGACAGGGTGGACCGGGGAGCTGTTTTTT | CASRPGTGWTGELFF
. | TRBJ1-2 | TRBV6-5 | . | TGTGCCAGCAGTTACTACTCAGGTTATGGCTACACCTTC | CASSYYSGYGYTF
. | TRBJ2-7 | TRBV13 | . | TGTGCCAGCAGCTTGGAGGGGTTCTACGAGCAGTACTTC | CASSLEGFYEQYF
. | TRBJ1-2 | TRBV6-5 | . | TGTGCCAGCAGAAAAATAGGGGGTCCCTATGGCTACACCTTC | CASRKIGGPYGYTF
TRBD1 | TRBJ1-5 | TRBV7-2 | . | TGTGCCAGCAGCTTAGCAGGGGGACAGCTATCGTATAGCAATCAGCCCCAGCATTTT | CASSLAGGQLSYSNQPQHF
TRBD2 | TRBJ2-3 | TRBV7-2 | . | TGTGCCAGCAGCCAGACTAGCGGGTCAGATACGCAGTATTTT | CASSQTSGSDTQYF
. | TRBJ1-5 | TRBV2 | . | TGTGCCAGCAGTGAGTCGTCAGGGGGCAATCAGCCCCAGCATTTT | CASSESSGGNQPQHF
TRBD1 | TRBJ2-7 | TRBV3-1/TRBV3-2 | . | TGTGCCAGCAGCCAGCCGGGACAGGGACGATACGAGCAGTACTTC | CASSQPGQGRYEQYF
. | TRBJ2-7 | TRBV7-9 | few | TGTGCCAGCAAATCGATAGATCCGGGCGAGCAGTACTTC | CASKSIDPGEQYF
TRBD1 | TRBJ1-2 | TRBV28 | . | TGTGCCAGCCGACAGGGCTATGGCTACACCTTC | CASRQGYGYTF
. | TRBJ2-7 | TRBV5-4 | . | TGTGCCAGCAGCTTGGAGGGGCCGAGAACCTACGAGCAGTACTTC | CASSLEGPRTYEQYF
. | TRBJ1-1 | TRBV9 | once | TGTGCCAGCAGCGCCGTCGGCAGGGACACTGAAGCTTTCTTT | CASSAVGRDTEAFF
. | TRBJ2-5 | TRBV15 | . | TGTGCCACCAGCAGAGGACCCGGGGCCCAGTACTTC | CATSRGPGAQYF
TRBD2 | TRBJ2-1 | TRBV27 | . | TGTGCCAGCAGTTTATCGGCTAGCGGGAGTAGGAATGAGCAGTTCTTC | CASSLSASGSRNEQFF
. | TRBJ2-5 | TRBV7-9 | . | TGTGCCAGCAGCTTGACAATCCAAGAGACCCAGTACTTC | CASSLTIQETQYF
. | TRBJ2-4 | TRBV19 | . | TGTGCCAGTAGTATGGCTGGGGCCCATATTCAGTACTTC | CASSMAGAHIQYF
. | TRBJ1-2 | TRBV11-2 | few | TGTGCCAGCAGCCGTTCACAGGGAATCTATGGCTACACCTTC | CASSRSQGIYGYTF
. | TRBJ1-1 | TRBV30 | . | TGTGCCTGGAACCCCACAGTACTGAACACTGAAGCTTTCTTT | CAWNPTVLNTEAFF
TRBD2 | TRBJ2-5 | TRBV27 | . | TGTGCCAGCAGTTTACCGCGGGGGGCTCGGGTGGAGACCCAGTACTTC | CASSLPRGARVETQYF
TRBD1 | TRBJ1-5 | TRBV11-2 | . | TGTGCCAGCAGCGCGGACAGGGGGCGCGGACAGCCCCAGCATTTT | CASSADRGRGQPQHF
. | TRBJ1-1 | TRBV30 | . | TGTGCCTGGACCCGGGGGGGTGAAGCTTTCTTT | CAWTRGGEAFF
. | TRBJ1-4 | TRBV4-3 | few | TGCGCCAGCAGCCAAGATCTACAGCCTAATGAAAAACTGTTTTTT | CASSQDLQPNEKLFF
. | TRBJ2-5 | TRBV7-3 | . | TGTGCCAGCAGCTTAGGCCATCAAGAGACCCAGTACTTC | CASSLGHQETQYF
TRBD2 | TRBJ2-1 | TRBV5-4 | . | TGTGCCAGCAGCTTGGCCGACGGGGGGGAGTTCTTC | CASSLADGGEFF
. | TRBJ2-4 | TRBV12-3/TRBV12-4 | . | TGTGCCAGCAGCACGGGCCGGACAGTCCCCTCTTTC | CASSTGRTVPSF
TRBD1 | TRBJ1-4 | TRBV5-4 | . | TGTGCCAGCAGCCTAAGGACAGGACTCACTAATGAAAAACTGTTTTTT | CASSLRTGLTNEKLFF
TRBD1 | TRBJ1-5 | TRBV19 | . | TGTGCCACCCAGAGGGGACAGAGCAATCAGCCCCAGCATTTT | CATQRGQSNQPQHF
. | TRBJ1-2 | TRBV6-6 | many | TGTGCCAGCAGCCGGGACCCAGGAGGGGTCTATGGCTACACCTTC | CASSRDPGGVYGYTF
. | TRBJ2-1 | TRBV10-1 | . | TGCGCCAGCAGTGAGTCAAGCTTTGGTGAGCAGTTCTTC | CASSESSFGEQFF